The 9 T cell receptor beta chains presented below share a single source sample, sequenced in a study of CD8 T cells in Susac syndrome. It was with random hexamers that roughly 0.45 to 1 ug RNA was reverse transcribed. TCRdb re-analysed the immunoSEQ multiplex PCR reads in MiXCR, keeping a single row per CDR3 protein. The sample has more than 150,000 distinct CDR3 sequences, about 96% seen once; the top ten hold less than 0.15%. Sample: CD4+ T cells from PBMCs. These receptors all stem from a human donor with Susac syndrome.

In its sample, this clonotype was seen once. This chain joins TRBV29-1 and TRBJ2-2; D is uncertain. CDR3 length: 12 amino acids. The V gene's germline CDR1 is SQVTM and CDR2 ANQGSEA. The V end was cut by 4 bases, the J end by 1 base, with 4 bases between. CDR3 in DNA: TGCAGCGTTGGGAAGAACACCGGGGAGCTGTTTTTT. It is translated as CSVGKNTGELFF.

This clonotype was picked up one time. V gene TRBV6-2 or TRBV6-3 combines with J gene TRBJ2-7, with TRBD1 matching over 7 bases. The CDR3 runs to 16 residues. The V and J ends lost 2 bases and 4 bases, in that order; junction bases with no gene match: 11. Germline V gene sequence: CDR1 MNHEY, CDR2 SVGEGT. The CDR3 sequence is CASSYRSGTDGYEQYV. CDR3 DNA: TGTGCCAGCAGTTACCGTTCTGGGACAGACGGGTACGAGCAGTACGTC.

This chain connects TRBV5-1 to TRBJ2-3; either TRBD1 or TRBD2 may fit D (5 bases each). Germline V gene lookup returns CDR1 SGHRS and CDR2 YFSETQ. V gave up 4 bases and J gave up 6 bases, with 15 bases separating them. The CDR3 is 14 residues long. CDR3 region: CASSTGRPEDTQYF. The DNA of the CDR3 is TGCGCCAGCAGCACGGGACGCCCGGAGGATACGCAGTATTTT. Variable domain in full (rest from reference TRBV5-1 and TRBJ2-3): KAGVTQTPRYLIKTRGQQVTLSCSPISGHRSVSWYQQTPGQGLQFLFEYFSETQRNKGNFPGRFSGRQFSNSRSEMNVSTLELGDSALYLCASSTGRPEDTQYFGPGTRLTVL.

The chain employs TRBV5-1 and TRBJ2-3; D is perhaps TRBD2 (6 bases). Germline-derived CDR1 and CDR2 are SGHRS and YFSETQ. Trimming shortened V by 2 bases and J by 3 bases, and 22 bases separated the two germline ends. This CDR3 has 18 residues. DNA for the CDR3: TGCGCCAGCAGCTTAGCTCCGGACACCCGGAGGGTTACAGATACGCAGTATTTT. Its translation is CASSLAPDTRRVTDTQYF.

This chain uses TRBV30 with TRBJ2-7, with a weak D call TRBD1 (6 bases). The CDR3 length is 13 residues. CDR1 is GTSNPN and CDR2 is SVGIG in the germline V gene (reference sequence). The germline V and J ends were trimmed by 5 bases and 1 base, with 12 bases remaining between them. DNA for the CDR3: TGTGCCTGGGAAAAGGACAGTTCCTACGAGCAGTACTTC. It translates to CAWEKDSSYEQYF.

The CDR3 nucleotides are TGTGCCAGCAGTTTAGCCCTGCAGGGAGTCTATGGCTACACCTTC. It translates to CASSLALQGVYGYTF. This chain uses TRBV12-3 or TRBV12-4 with TRBJ1-2; a weak D match, TRBD1 (5 bases). Trimming cost V 0 bases and J 4 bases, with 12 bases left between them. CDR3 length: 15 residues.

The V gene is TRBV12-3 or TRBV12-4, the J gene TRBJ2-3, with 10 nucleotides matching TRBD2. The CDR3 consists of 14 residues. The J segment lost 6 bases and the V segment lost 6 bases, leaving 6 bases of the junction unmatched. For the CDR3, the DNA is TGTGCCAGCAGGGTAGCGGGAGGAGTCGATACGCAGTATTTT. Its protein product is CASRVAGGVDTQYF.

This clonotype was recorded once. This chain joins TRBV7-3 and TRBJ1-2; TRBD1 matches 8 bases. The CDR3 has 14 residues. The germline V gene has CDR1 SGHTA and CDR2 FQGTGA. V was clipped by 5 bases and J by 10 bases; unmatched bases: 12. CDR3 coding DNA: TGTGCCAGCAGCCCCGGTCGGGGACAGGCCGCCTACACCTTC. It is translated as CASSPGRGQAAYTF.

The chain has TRBV27 and TRBJ1-6; D possibly corresponds to TRBD1 (6 bases). In germline, CDR1 is MNHEY, CDR2 SMNVEV (reference sequence). Trimming pared 2 bases from V and 4 bases from J, leaving 9 bases between. The CDR3 has 15 amino acids. Here the CDR3 reads CASSLRGPYNSPLHF. The CDR3 coding sequence is TGTGCCAGCAGTTTACGGGGGCCTTATAATTCACCCCTCCACTTT.